This T cell receptor beta chain was retrieved from a study of cytomegalovirus exposure and HLA in healthy donors (dated by TCRdb to about 2017). Some background on the complete study: In an earlier analysis of 587 of the donors, 276 Gb of sequence data and 100 million or so unique TCR beta sequences from 180 million or so T cells were reported. Using immunosequencing, the study profiled T cell repertoires from fewer than 850 subjects and related those repertoires to cytomegalovirus serostatus. Across approximately 400 genotyped donors of the cohort, an average of approximately 220,000 unique TCR beta nucleotide sequences per donor were sequenced, and about a sixth of those sequences were non-productive. Along with the approximately 620-subject first cohort, a separate validation cohort of over 90 different subjects was used. To study patterns of TCR occurrence, a later analysis re-analyzed previously published TCR beta repertoires from hundreds of donors and added high-resolution HLA genotyping. Roughly 300 gigabases of sequencing data and approximately 80 million unique TCR sequences were included in an early release covering several hundred HLA-typed donors. HLA typing covered class I and class II loci at four-digit resolution. Donor age, sex, ethnicity and CMV serostatus were compiled alongside the repertoire data. In the later analysis, no new phenotypic data were used to find candidate immune exposures; instead, reliance was placed on TCR beta sequences and their occurrence across donors. Among the approximately 400 genotyped donors, approximately 76% belonged to the genetic ancestry cluster associated with self-reported Caucasian donors. Genome-wide SNP genotypes for about 65% of the roughly 700 donors were used in a later genetic analysis, which treated that subset as a discovery cohort. Typing coverage varied by locus: about 629-640 donors for A, B, C, DRB1 and DQB1; approximately 560 for DQA1; about 590 for DPA1; fewer than 480 for DPB1. All discovery cohort repertoires had been generated on a single sequencing platform. In an earlier analysis of 587 of the donors, high-throughput TCR beta sequencing was used to judge whether each TCR beta V gene segment behaved as functional or pseudogenic. The aim of the study was to test whether cataloging public T cell receptors could identify signatures of past pathogen exposure. To predict cytomegalovirus infection status, the study combined high-throughput TCR immunosequencing, statistical association of individual TCRs with disease status, and machine learning. Because of strong linkage in the cohort, a handful of DR-DQ haplotypes were treated as single units for association and clustering.

General findings and caveats noted by the study authors: In a later analysis, HLA-associated TCR beta chains showed more clonal expansion and lower generation probabilities than non-associated chains that were equally common. Most TCR sequences were observed very rarely across donors, whereas some public TCRs were present in many individuals. Correlated functional status among segregating V segments might be attributable to linkage disequilibrium, but an unknown experimental factor could not be ruled out. An earlier analysis of 587 of the donors showed that most TCR beta V segments appeared in productive rearrangements either about 87% or about 30% of the time, which broadly matched IMGT annotations. The study listed 164 TCR beta chains as associated with cytomegalovirus. According to a later analysis, TCR association rates differed among HLA loci, with DRB1 alleles showing the most associated TCRs and HLA-C alleles showing the fewest. According to a later genetic analysis, donors in an Asian-associated ancestry cluster had fewer N-insertions in productive TCRs than the roughly 670-donor mean. It was suggested by the authors that the approach could potentially be generalized to other disease states and immunological phenotypes. Because HLA typing was missing for some donors at each locus, association tests included only the typed subset. Presence/absence analyses assumed roughly uniform sequencing depth across donors, an assumption that may not hold. Because the 87-base-pair reads could not distinguish some IMGT-functional V segments, including TRBV6-2 and TRBV6-3, those segments were excluded. In a later analysis, most CMV-associated TCR beta chains were found to appear HLA-restricted, with HLA associations seemingly driven largely by CMV exposure. Because counts were too low, around 17 rarely observed V segments, including chromosome 9 orphons, were left out of the earlier analysis of approximately 580 of the donors. A later genetic analysis associated a missense DCLRE1C variant with V-gene and J-gene trimming of TCR beta chains, and an independent cohort replicated the association. When HLA alleles, especially DR and DQ, strongly co-occurred, attributing TCR associations to individual alleles was difficult. This cohort had only TCR beta chains sequenced, and the lack of alpha or paired-chain data limited which features could be detected. In a later analysis, several top co-occurrence clusters were reported to appear linked to parvovirus B19, influenza, CMV and Epstein-Barr virus. Specific HLA alleles were associated with over 15,000 TCR beta sequences at a false discovery rate of 0.05 in a later analysis. A cluster of highly shared sequence variants was judged likely to represent a technical artifact of the sequencing pipeline. A few of the identified cytomegalovirus-associated TCR beta chains were confirmed in vitro to be specific for cytomegalovirus antigens. For the cohort, immune exposure information was limited to CMV serostatus. A further reported finding was that TCR beta sequences accurately predicted the HLA-A and HLA-B alleles for most subjects in the first cohort. The classifier was reported to diagnose cytomegalovirus status with high specificity and sensitivity in both the original cohort and the validation cohort.

The library came from the immunoSEQ multiplex PCR assay. For the multiplex PCR, a mixture combining 60 forward primers for TCR Vbeta segments and 13 reverse primers for TCR Jbeta segments was used. Amplification of the CDR3 region of rearranged TCR beta genes was performed with a multiplex PCR assay on genomic DNA. Amplified TCR beta libraries were sequenced as 87-base-pair reads on the Illumina HiSeq System. Turning to the authors' computational methods: A later analysis tallied roughly 78 million unique TCR beta chains across the 666 repertoires, and about 12 million of those chains were shared by two or more donors. To remove PCR and sequencing errors, raw reads were error-corrected and collapsed into unique sequences using a nearest-neighbor algorithm that merged closely related sequences. CDR3 sequences were aligned to IMGT reference sequences to assign V, D and J gene segments. For a sequence to be retained, a match of at least six nucleotides was required to both a V gene segment and a J gene segment. A rearrangement was called productive if the CDR3 had no stop codons and remained in frame with V and J, and every other rearrangement was called non-productive. Following IMGT convention, CDR3 was defined as the stretch from the second conserved V-encoded cysteine up to the conserved J-encoded phenylalanine. In an earlier analysis of more than 550 of the donors, sequences lacking an unambiguous match to a single V gene segment were excluded. An earlier analysis of 550 to 650 of the donors classified V segments as functional when productive rearrangements were above 56.7% and as segregating when the standard deviation between donors was above 5%. A statistical classification framework was built to diagnose cytomegalovirus status from the catalog of TCR beta chain sequences. V and J gene assignment, in a later analysis, came from comparing TCR nucleotide sequences with IMGT/GENE-DB human TR gene sequences. A later analysis assigned CDR3 sequences and most-parsimonious VDJ recombination scenarios with the TCRdist pipeline. In a later analysis, every TCR beta chain was defined by the combination of its CDR3 amino acid sequence and its V-gene family, and reads without a unique V-gene family were dropped. In a later analysis, around 600 highly shared, low-generation-probability nucleotide sequences were removed to address suspected cross-contamination and a sequencing artifact. In a later analysis, a clonal expansion index was calculated for each public chain from normalized within-repertoire ranks of inferred template counts. A later analysis computed generation probabilities with a VDJ recombination model fitted to out-of-frame rearrangements, and checked the results against IGoR. Hypergeometric tests were used in a later analysis to score TCR-TCR, TCR-HLA and TCR-CMV co-occurrence, with a repertoire-size bias correction applied to the TCR pairs. To estimate false discovery rates, a later analysis permuted the HLA or CMV assignments 20 times. In a later analysis, co-occurring TCRs were grouped using DBSCAN, with TCRdist sequence similarity added in when clustering inside HLA-allele-positive subsets. Co-occurrence clustering excluded repertoires with fewer than 30,000 or more than 120,000 public chains, plus five with anomalous nucleotide sharing. The table was pulled from immuneACCESS by TCRdb, which kept in-frame rearrangements only. Such tables lose some clones; where checked, under half of the loss comes from unresolved V genes, and the rest has no known cause. V and J calls and clone size follow that table, whereas D and trimming were derived from the DNA. Across this sample there are under 70,000 clones, with around 67% seen only once. More than 2% of the sample is held by the ten biggest clonotypes.

Concerning this clone itself: The clone's antigen remains unknown. No base qualities exist here, and no much larger clone lies one base off it.

V lost 6 bases and J lost 1 base, and the count of bases not matched to a germline gene is 7. Sequences SGHRS (CDR1) and YFSETQ (CDR2) are obtained from the germline V gene. The CDR3 holds 15 amino acids from the cysteine to the phenylalanine. The only DNA kept is the CDR3, 45 bases in frame from the first base. The cohort was made up of about 610 healthy bone marrow donors. At the time of sampling, every cohort member was nominally healthy, though immune exposures that went unrecorded were likely present. The donor tested CMV seronegative and was one of the 352 seronegative cohort members. A peripheral blood sample was collected from each donor, and TCR beta sequencing was performed on peripheral blood mononuclear cells. The Qiagen DNeasy Blood Extraction Kit was used to extract genomic DNA from the blood cell samples.

The sample comprised PBMCs. The chain is encoded by TRBV5-1 joined to TRBJ2-3; TRBD1 lines up with 8 middle nucleotides. This receptor was identified in a woman younger than 45 in good health and CMV-seronegative. The encoded CDR3 is CASNPSGGGTDTQYF. The nucleotide sequence reads as follows: TGCGCCAGCAACCCCTCAGGGGGCGGCACAGATACGCAGTATTTT.